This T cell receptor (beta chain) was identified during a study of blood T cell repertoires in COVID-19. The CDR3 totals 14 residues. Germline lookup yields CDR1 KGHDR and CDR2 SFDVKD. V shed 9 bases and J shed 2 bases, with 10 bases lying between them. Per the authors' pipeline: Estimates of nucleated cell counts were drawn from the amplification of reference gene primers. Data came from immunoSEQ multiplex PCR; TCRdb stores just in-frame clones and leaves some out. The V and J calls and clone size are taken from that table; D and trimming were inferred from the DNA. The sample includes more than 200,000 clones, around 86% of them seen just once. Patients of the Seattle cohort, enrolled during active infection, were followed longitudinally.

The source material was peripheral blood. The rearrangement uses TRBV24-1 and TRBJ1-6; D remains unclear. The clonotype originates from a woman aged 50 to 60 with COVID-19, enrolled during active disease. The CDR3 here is CATLALAYNSPLHF. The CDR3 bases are TGTGCCACCTTGGCATTGGCCTATAATTCACCCCTCCACTTT.